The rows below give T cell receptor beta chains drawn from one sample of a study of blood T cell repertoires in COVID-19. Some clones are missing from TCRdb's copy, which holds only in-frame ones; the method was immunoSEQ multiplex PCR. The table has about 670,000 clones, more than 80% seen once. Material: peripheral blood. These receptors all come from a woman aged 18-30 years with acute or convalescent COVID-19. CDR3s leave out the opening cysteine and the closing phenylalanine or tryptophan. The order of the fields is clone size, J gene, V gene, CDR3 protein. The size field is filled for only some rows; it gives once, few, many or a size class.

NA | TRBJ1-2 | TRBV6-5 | ASRLRGTGEGYT
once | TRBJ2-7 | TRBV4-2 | ASSQDRQGVVISYEQY
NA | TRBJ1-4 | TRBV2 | ASSLQGASNEKLF
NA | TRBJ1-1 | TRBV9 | ASSPPRNRGNTEAF
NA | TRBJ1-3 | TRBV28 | ASSDVGGTGNTIY
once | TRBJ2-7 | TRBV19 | ASSPLDRYEQY
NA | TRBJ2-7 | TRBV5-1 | ASSSGGGTYEQY
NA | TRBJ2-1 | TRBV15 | ATAPLAAGGNEQF
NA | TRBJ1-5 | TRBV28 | ASSLTRNSNQPQH
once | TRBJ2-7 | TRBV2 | ASSEGQFVYEQY
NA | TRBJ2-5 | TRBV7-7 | ASSLSAGEETQY
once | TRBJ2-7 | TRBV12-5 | ASGLFGAYEQY
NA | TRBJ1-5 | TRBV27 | ASREGGNQPQH
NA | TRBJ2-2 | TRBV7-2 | ASSPLRGRNTGELF
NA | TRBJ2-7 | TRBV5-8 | ASRTAQGYEQY
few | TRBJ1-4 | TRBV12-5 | ASGLRTDTTNEKLF
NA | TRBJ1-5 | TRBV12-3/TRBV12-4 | ASSGGRVQPQH
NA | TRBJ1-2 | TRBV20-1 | SASHRVRGYGYT
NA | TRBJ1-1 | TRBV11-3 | ASSLEGGTGKTEAF
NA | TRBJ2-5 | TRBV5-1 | ASSWTAQETQY
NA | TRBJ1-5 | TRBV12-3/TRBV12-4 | ASTGDSNQPQH
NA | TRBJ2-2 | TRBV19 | ASSTLTGGASGELF
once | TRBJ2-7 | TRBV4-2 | ASSQLGQGSYEQY
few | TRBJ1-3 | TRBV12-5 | ASGLVRNSGNTIY
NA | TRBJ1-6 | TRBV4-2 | ASSQDKGQGDSPLH
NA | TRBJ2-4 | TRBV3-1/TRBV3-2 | ASSANQVIQY
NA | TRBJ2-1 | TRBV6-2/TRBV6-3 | ASSYSVNEQF
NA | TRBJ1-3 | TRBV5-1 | ASSSGSSGNTIY
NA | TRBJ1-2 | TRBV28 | ASSKQGSHGYT
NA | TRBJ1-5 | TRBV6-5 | ASSRTGSNQPQH
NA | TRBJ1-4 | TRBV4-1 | ASSQLPWGLRTNEKLF
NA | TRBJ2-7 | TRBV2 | ASSDRTGFNEQY
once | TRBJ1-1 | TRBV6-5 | ASSSTGGRTEAF
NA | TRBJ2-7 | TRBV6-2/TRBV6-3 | ASSLQENPHEQY
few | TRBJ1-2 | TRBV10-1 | ASWGQGRGYT
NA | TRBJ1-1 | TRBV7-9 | ASSAQGNTEAF
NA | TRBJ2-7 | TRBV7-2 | ASSSPDRVYEQY